A selection of T cell receptor beta chains follows, all from one sample in a study of cytomegalovirus exposure and HLA in healthy donors. This table comes from immunoSEQ multiplex PCR, and its TCRdb copy is limited to in-frame clones, with some not included. The table records approximately 150,000 clones, around 85% of them present only once. Sequences were obtained from PBMCs. These receptors originate from a young woman in good health and CMV-seronegative. Both conserved end residues are part of each CDR3. Fields, in order: J gene, clone size, D gene, V gene, CDR3 DNA, CDR3 protein. A D gene is named only where the DNA matches it firmly. Some rows mark clone size as missing; the rest say once, few, many or name a class of expanded clone.

TRBJ2-7,-,-,TRBV14,TGTGCCAGCAGCCAAGAGTATGGGAGCGGACCCTACGAGCAGTACTTC,CASSQEYGSGPYEQYF
TRBJ1-1,-,TRBD1,TRBV7-2,TGTGCCAGCAGCTCCAGGGGGCACACTGAAGCTTTCTTT,CASSSRGHTEAFF
TRBJ2-3,once,-,TRBV6-4,TGTGCCAGCAGTTCCTACGGGAGCACAGATACGCAGTATTTT,CASSSYGSTDTQYF
TRBJ2-7,-,-,TRBV7-2,TGTGCCAGCAGCTTAGCGTCGGTCGAGCAGTACTTC,CASSLASVEQYF
TRBJ2-1,-,-,TRBV10-3,TGTGCCTCCCACCTGGAGGGGCACAATGAGCAGTTCTTC,CASHLEGHNEQFF
TRBJ2-1,-,TRBD2,TRBV7-6,TGTGCCAGCAGCTTAGCCCCTGGCGGGGGGGCCCATGAGCAGTTCTTC,CASSLAPGGGAHEQFF
TRBJ2-5,-,-,TRBV29-1,TGCAGCGTTGTAGCACTTCCGACAGTGGAACTAAAAGAGACCCAGTACTTC,CSVVALPTVELKETQYF
TRBJ2-3,-,-,TRBV6-4,TGTGCCAGCAGATTAGAGGAGTTTTCAGATACGCAGTATTTT,CASRLEEFSDTQYF
TRBJ1-4,-,TRBD1,TRBV9,TGTGCCAGCAGCGTAGACTTATCGACAGGGGGGGAAAAACTGTTTTTT,CASSVDLSTGGEKLFF
TRBJ2-4,-,TRBD1,TRBV5-4,TGTGCCAGCAGCTTGGCCGGACAGGGCAAAAACATTCAGTACTTC,CASSLAGQGKNIQYF
TRBJ2-7,-,-,TRBV5-4,TGTGCCAGCAGCCCCCCGGGACTGCCATCCTACGAGCAGTACTTC,CASSPPGLPSYEQYF
TRBJ2-1,-,TRBD2,TRBV4-1,TGCGCCAGCAGCCAGGTAGGGACTAGCGGCAGCTCCTACAATGAGCAGTTCTTC,CASSQVGTSGSSYNEQFF
TRBJ2-2,-,-,TRBV5-4,TGTGCCAGCAGCCCCCCCATGAACACCGGGGAGCTGTTTTTT,CASSPPMNTGELFF
TRBJ1-5,-,TRBD1,TRBV7-8,TGTGCCAGCAGCCCCTTCCCCGGGACAGGCACCTCCCAGCATTTT,CASSPFPGTGTSQHF
TRBJ1-5,once,-,TRBV7-2,TGTGCCAGCAGCCCTCAGTTGCAGGGGTTTCAGCCCCAGCATTTT,CASSPQLQGFQPQHF
TRBJ2-7,-,-,TRBV2,TGTGCCAGCATCAGGATTCAGGCCTACGAGCAGTACTTC,CASIRIQAYEQYF